What follows are 9 T cell receptor beta chains derived from one specimen sequenced in a study of Ad26.COV2.S vaccination and SARS-CoV-2 variants. The treatment denotes: some 20 received Ad26.COV2.S at low or high dose, single or two shots; about 5 received placebo; per-sample allocation not given. The samples date from day 63 after the first vaccine or placebo injection. The method was immunoSEQ multiplex PCR; TCRdb's version includes in-frame clones alone and lacks a portion of them. Seen here are around 270,000 clones, around 88% observed once, and the top ten hold nearly 3%. The sample consisted of peripheral blood, taken in a trial of Ad26.COV2.S vaccine versus placebo. The receptor set was obtained from a person aged 18-60 years who received the Ad26.COV2.S COVID-19 vaccine or a placebo.

This clone showed up many times. Written as DNA, the CDR3 is TGTGCCAGCAGCTTAGAGAACGGGGGGAACTATGGCTACACCTTC. This sequence encodes CASSLENGGNYGYTF. The chain is built from TRBV5-6 and TRBJ1-2; tentative D call: TRBD1 (5 bases). Germline CDR1 reads SGHDT; CDR2 reads YYEEEE. The CDR3 has 15 amino acids. V was cut by 2 bases and J by 2 bases, with 13 bases left in between.

The V gene is TRBV6-5, the J gene TRBJ1-1; TRBD1 is a possible D gene (5 bases). V was pared by 6 bases and J by 4 bases, with 9 bases between. Germline loops: CDR1 MNHEY, CDR2 SVGAGI. The CDR3 length is 12 residues. CDR3 nucleotide sequence: TGTGCCAGCAGACGCGACAGCACTGAAGCTTTCTTT. It yields the protein CASRRDSTEAFF.

The J gene is TRBJ2-1, the V gene TRBV5-8; D may be TRBD2 (5 bases). The germline CDR1 and CDR2 sequences are SGHTS and YDEGEE. V lost 4 bases, J lost 9 bases, and 14 bases lay in between. The CDR3 is made up of 13 amino acids. The CDR3 loop reads CASSRIMGSEQFF. CDR3 bases: TGTGCCAGCAGCCGTATAATGGGGAGTGAGCAGTTCTTC.

The rearrangement links TRBV4-2 to TRBJ1-1, with D unresolved. Trimming removed 1 base at V and 4 bases at J, with 10 bases between. CDR1 LGHNA and CDR2 YNFKEQ come from the germline V gene. This CDR3 is 14 amino acids long. CDR3 residues: CASSQGADITEAFF. As DNA, the CDR3 is TGTGCCAGCAGCCAAGGGGCAGATATCACTGAAGCTTTCTTT.

The chain is built from TRBV19 and TRBJ1-3, with no clear D. V dropped 3 bases and J dropped 2 bases, with 8 bases sitting between them. The CDR3 runs 14 residues. Germline values: CDR1 LNHDA, CDR2 SQIVND (reference sequence). The CDR3 DNA reads as TGTGCCAGTAGTATTTTAAATACTGGAAACACCATATATTTT. Amino acids: CASSILNTGNTIYF.

This chain joins TRBV7-9 and TRBJ2-6; no clear D. Germline CDR1 and CDR2: SEHNR and FQNEAQ (reference sequence). V was trimmed by 3 bases and J by 4 bases, leaving 16 bases between them. The CDR3 sequence is 17 residues long. The CDR3 DNA reads as TGTGCCAGCAGCTTTATCCGCTCGCCTACCGGGGCCAACGTCCTGACTTTC. Its protein product is CASSFIRSPTGANVLTF.

This sequence joins TRBV7-9 and TRBJ2-3, with D uncertain. Deletions cut 1 base from V and 3 bases from J, with 11 bases between. Germline V lookup: CDR1 SEHNR, CDR2 FQNEAQ (reference sequence). CDR3 length: 15 residues. The DNA for the CDR3 is TGTGCCAGCAGCTTAGATAACAGAGTAACAGATACGCAGTATTTT. Amino acids: CASSLDNRVTDTQYF.

The gene calls are TRBV2 and TRBJ1-4, with a weak D call TRBD1 (6 bases). V lost 0 bases and J lost 7, with 12 bases in between. The V gene's germline CDR1 is SNHLY and CDR2 FYNNEI. The CDR3 loop spans 15 amino acids. The CDR3 DNA reads as TGTGCCAGCAGTGAAGCGTACAGGGATCCTGAAAAACTGTTTTTT. It translates to CASSEAYRDPEKLFF.

The chain employs TRBV18 and TRBJ2-5, with D tentatively TRBD1 or TRBD2 (5 bases each). Looked up from germline, CDR1 is KGHSH and CDR2 is LQKENI. The CDR3 runs to 15 residues. V lost 0 bases to trimming and J lost 6 bases, with 14 bases between them. CDR3 coding DNA: TGTGCCAGCTCACCACCGTCCGGTGAGGGACAGACCCAGTACTTC. Translated, it gives CASSPPSGEGQTQYF.